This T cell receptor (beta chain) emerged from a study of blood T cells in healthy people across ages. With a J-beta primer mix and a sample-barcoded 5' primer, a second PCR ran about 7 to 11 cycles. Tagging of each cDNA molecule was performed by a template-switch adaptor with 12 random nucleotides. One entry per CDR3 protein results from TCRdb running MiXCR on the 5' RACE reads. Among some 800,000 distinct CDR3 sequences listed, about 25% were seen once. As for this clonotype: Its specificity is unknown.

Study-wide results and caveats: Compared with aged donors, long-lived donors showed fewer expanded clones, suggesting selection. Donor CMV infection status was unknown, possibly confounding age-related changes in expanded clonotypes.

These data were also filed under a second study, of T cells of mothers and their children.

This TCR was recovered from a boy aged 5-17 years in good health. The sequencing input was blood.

In DNA, the CDR3 is TGCGCCAGCAGCCAAGAGAGGCGGGAGGGCTACGAGCAGTACTTC. As protein: CASSQERREGYEQYF. The chain has TRBV4-1 and TRBJ2-7; TRBD2 agrees at 9 bases. This CDR3 spans 15 amino acids. Losses at the gene ends were 0 bases for V and 3 bases for J; bases not matched to a gene: 3. CDR1 is MGHRA and CDR2 is YSYEKL in the germline V gene.